This T cell receptor beta chain emerged from a study of blood T cell repertoires in COVID-19. This CDR3 region has 11 residues. V gave up 7 bases and J gave up 3 bases, with 7 bases separating them. Per germline, CDR1 MNHEY and CDR2 SVGAGI. Clones were sequenced by immunoSEQ multiplex PCR, and TCRdb holds only the in-frame ones, with some missing. Of hundreds of thousands of clones listed, about 90% are singletons. The chain joins TRBV6-5 to TRBJ2-7; D might be TRBD2 (5 bases). The sequencing sample was made of peripheral blood. The receptor's source is a woman aged 50 to 65 with COVID-19, enrolled during active disease. This CDR3 is CASTTSYEQYF. CDR3 sequence (DNA): TGTGCCAGCACCACTAGCTACGAGCAGTACTTC.